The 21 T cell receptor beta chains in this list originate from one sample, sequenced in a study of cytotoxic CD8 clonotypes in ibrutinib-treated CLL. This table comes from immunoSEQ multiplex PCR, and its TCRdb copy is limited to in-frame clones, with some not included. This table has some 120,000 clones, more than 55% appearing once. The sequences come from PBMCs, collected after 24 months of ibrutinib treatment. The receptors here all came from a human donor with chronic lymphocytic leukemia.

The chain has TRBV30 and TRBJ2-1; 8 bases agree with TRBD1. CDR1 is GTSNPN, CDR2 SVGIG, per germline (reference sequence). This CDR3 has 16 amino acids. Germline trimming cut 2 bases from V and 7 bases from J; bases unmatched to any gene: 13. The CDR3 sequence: CAWSPGQGARRNEQFF. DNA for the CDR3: TGTGCCTGGAGTCCAGGGCAGGGGGCGCGTAGGAATGAGCAGTTCTTC.

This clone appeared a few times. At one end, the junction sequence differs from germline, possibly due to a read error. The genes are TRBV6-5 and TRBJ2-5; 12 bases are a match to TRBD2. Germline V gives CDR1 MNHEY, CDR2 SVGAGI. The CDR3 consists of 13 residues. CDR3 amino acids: CASSYSTSGGLDF. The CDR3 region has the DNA TGTGCCAGCAGTTACTCGACTAGCGGGGGTTTAGACTTC.

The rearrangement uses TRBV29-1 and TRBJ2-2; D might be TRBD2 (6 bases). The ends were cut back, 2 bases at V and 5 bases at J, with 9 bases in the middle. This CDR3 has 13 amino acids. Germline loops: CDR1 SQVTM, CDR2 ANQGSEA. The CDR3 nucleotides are TGCAGCGTTGAACTAGCGCGGACCGGGGAGCTGTTTTTT. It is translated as CSVELARTGELFF.

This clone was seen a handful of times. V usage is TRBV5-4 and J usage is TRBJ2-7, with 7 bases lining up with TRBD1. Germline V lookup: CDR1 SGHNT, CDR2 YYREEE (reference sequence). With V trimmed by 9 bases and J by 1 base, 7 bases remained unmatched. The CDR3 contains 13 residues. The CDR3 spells CATLPQGSYEQYF. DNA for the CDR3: TGTGCCACCCTACCACAGGGGTCCTACGAGCAGTACTTC.

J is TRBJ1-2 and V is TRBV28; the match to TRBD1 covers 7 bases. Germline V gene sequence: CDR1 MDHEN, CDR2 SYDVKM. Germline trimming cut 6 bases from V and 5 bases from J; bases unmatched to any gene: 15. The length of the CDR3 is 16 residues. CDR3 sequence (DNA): TGTGCCAGCAGCTCGCTGACAGGGCGGGAGCGGTATGGCTACACCTTC. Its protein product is CASSSLTGRERYGYTF.

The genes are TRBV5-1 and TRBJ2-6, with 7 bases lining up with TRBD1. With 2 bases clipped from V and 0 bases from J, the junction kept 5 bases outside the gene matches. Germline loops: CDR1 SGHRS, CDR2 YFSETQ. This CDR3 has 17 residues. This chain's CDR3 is CASSFRTGNSGANVLTF. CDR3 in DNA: TGCGCCAGCAGCTTTAGGACAGGAAACTCTGGGGCCAACGTCCTGACTTTC. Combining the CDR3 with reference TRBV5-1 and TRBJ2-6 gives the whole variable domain KAGVTQTPRYLIKTRGQQVTLSCSPISGHRSVSWYQQTPGQGLQFLFEYFSETQRNKGNFPGRFSGRQFSNSRSEMNVSTLELGDSALYLCASSFRTGNSGANVLTFGAGSRLTVL.

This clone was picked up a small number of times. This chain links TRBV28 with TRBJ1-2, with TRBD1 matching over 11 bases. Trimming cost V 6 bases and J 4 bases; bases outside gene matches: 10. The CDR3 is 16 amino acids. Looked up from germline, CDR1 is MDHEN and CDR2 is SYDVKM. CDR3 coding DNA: TGTGCCAGCAGCCCGGACAGGGGGCGGCAGGGCTATGGCTACACCTTC. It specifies CASSPDRGRQGYGYTF.

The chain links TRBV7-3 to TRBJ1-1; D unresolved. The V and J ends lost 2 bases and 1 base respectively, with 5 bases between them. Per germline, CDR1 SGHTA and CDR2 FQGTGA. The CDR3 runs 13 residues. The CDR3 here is CASSLVRNTEAFF. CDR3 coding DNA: TGTGCCAGCAGCTTAGTAAGGAACACTGAAGCTTTCTTT.

CDR3: CASSFNNEQFF. CDR3 in DNA: TGTGCCAGCAGCTTTAACAATGAGCAGTTCTTC. The chain recombines TRBV7-6 with TRBJ2-1; D not certain. V was trimmed by 3 bases and J by 5 bases, leaving 2 bases between them. Germline CDR1 is SGHVS and CDR2 is FNYEAQ. CDR3 size: 11 residues.

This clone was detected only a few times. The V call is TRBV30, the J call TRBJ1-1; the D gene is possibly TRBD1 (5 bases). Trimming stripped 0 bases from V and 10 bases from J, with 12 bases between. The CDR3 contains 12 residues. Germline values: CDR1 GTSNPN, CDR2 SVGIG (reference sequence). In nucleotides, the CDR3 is TGTGCCTGGAGTGTACCCGGGGCTCGAGCTTTCTTT. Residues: CAWSVPGARAFF.

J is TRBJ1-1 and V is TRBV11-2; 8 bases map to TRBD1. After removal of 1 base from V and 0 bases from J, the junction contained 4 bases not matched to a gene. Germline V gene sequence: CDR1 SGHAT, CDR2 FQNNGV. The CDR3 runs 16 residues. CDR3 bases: TGTGCCAGCAGCTTAGGACCAGGGGGCCTGAACACTGAAGCTTTCTTT. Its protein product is CASSLGPGGLNTEAFF.

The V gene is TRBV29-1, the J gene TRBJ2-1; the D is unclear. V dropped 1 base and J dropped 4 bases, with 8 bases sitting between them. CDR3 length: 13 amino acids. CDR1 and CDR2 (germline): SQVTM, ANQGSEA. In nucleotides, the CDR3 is TGCAGCGTTGAAGGTCAGATATACAATGAGCAGTTCTTC. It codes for CSVEGQIYNEQFF.

The CDR3 nucleotides are TGTGCCAGCAGTCACCCGGGGGGTGGGAACACTGAAGCTTTCTTT. Its protein is CASSHPGGGNTEAFF. The V call is TRBV6-6, the J call TRBJ1-1, with D maybe TRBD1 (5 bases). V lost 5 bases, J lost 1 base, and 14 bases lay in between. Germline CDR1 reads MNHNY; CDR2 reads SVGAGI (reference sequence). There are 15 residues in the CDR3.

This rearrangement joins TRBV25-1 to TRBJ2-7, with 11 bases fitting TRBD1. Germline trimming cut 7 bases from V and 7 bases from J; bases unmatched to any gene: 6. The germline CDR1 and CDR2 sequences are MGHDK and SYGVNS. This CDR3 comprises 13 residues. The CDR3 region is CASIGQGAREQYF. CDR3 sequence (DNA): TGTGCCAGCATCGGACAGGGGGCCCGAGAGCAGTACTTC.

DNA for the CDR3: TGTGCCTGGCGGCTATACGGGGGCTACGAGCAGTACTTC. Translation gives CAWRLYGGYEQYF. This chain links TRBV30 with TRBJ2-7; TRBD2 might be the D (6 bases). The V gene lost 5 bases and the J gene lost 3 bases, with 14 bases spanning the gap. This CDR3 is 13 amino acids long. CDR1 and CDR2 from the germline V gene are GTSNPN and SVGIG (reference sequence).

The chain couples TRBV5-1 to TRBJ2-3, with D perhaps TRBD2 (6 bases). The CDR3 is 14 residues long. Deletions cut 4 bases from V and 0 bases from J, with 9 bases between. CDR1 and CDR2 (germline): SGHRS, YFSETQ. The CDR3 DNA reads TGCGCCAGCAGCCGAAGCGGGAGCACAGATACGCAGTATTTT. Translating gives CASSRSGSTDTQYF.

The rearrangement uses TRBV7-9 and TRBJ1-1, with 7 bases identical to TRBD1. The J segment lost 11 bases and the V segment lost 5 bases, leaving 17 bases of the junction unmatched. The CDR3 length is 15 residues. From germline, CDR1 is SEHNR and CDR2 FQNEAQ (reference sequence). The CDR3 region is CASSQGGTRGEVAFF. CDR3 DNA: TGTGCCAGCAGCCAAGGGGGCACCCGAGGGGAGGTTGCTTTCTTT. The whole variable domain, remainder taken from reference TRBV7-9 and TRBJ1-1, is DTGVSQNPRHKITKRGQNVTFRCDPISEHNRLYWYRQTLGQGPEFLTYFQNEAQLEKSRLLSDRFSAERPKGSFSTLEIQRTEQGDSAMYLCASSQGGTRGEVAFFGQGTRLTVV.

CDR3 region: CASSLGTASTDTQYF. The CDR3 DNA reads as TGTGCCAGCAGCTTAGGGACAGCGAGCACAGATACGCAGTATTTT. This sequence joins TRBV5-8 and TRBJ2-3; 7 bases are shared with TRBD1. This CDR3 is 15 amino acids long. Germline CDR1 and CDR2: SGHTS and YDEGEE. The V and J ends lost 2 bases and 0 bases, in that order; junction bases with no gene match: 3. The complete variable domain, with remaining parts taken from reference TRBV5-8 and TRBJ2-3, reads EAGVTQSPTHLIKTRGQQATLRCSPISGHTSVYWYQQALGLGLQFLLWYDEGEERNRGNFPPRFSGRQFPNYSSELNVNALELEDSALYLCASSLGTASTDTQYFGPGTRLTVL.

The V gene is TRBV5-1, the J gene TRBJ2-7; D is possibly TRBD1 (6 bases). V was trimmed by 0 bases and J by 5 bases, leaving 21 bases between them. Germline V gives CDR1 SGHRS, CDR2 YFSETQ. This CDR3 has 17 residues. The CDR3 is CASSLGSGAQRSDEQYF. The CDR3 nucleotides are TGCGCCAGCAGCTTGGGATCAGGGGCCCAGAGGTCTGACGAGCAGTACTTC.

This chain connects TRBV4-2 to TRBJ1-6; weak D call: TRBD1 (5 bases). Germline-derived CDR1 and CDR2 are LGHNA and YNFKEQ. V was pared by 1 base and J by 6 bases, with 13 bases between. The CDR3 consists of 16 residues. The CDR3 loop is CASSQGTGEANSPLHF. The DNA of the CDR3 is TGTGCCAGCAGCCAAGGCACAGGTGAAGCTAATTCACCCCTCCACTTT.

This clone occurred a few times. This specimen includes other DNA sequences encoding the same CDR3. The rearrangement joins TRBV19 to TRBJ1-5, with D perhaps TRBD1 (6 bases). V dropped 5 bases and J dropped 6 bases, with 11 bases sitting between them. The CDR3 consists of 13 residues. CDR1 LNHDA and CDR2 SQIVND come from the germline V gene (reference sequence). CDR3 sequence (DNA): TGTGCCAGTAGTCTAGGGGGAGGTCAGCCCCAGCATTTT. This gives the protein CASSLGGGQPQHF.